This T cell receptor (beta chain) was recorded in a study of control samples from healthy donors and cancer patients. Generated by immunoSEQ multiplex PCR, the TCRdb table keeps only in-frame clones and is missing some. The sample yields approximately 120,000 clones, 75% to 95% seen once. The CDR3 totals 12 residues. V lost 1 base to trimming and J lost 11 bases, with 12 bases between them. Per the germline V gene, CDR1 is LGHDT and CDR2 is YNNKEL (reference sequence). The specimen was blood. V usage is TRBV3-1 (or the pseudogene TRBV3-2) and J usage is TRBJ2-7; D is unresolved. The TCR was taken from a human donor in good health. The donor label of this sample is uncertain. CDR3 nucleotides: TGTGCCAGCAGCCAAGCAAACCGTGGAGAGTACTTC. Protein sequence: CASSQANRGEYF.